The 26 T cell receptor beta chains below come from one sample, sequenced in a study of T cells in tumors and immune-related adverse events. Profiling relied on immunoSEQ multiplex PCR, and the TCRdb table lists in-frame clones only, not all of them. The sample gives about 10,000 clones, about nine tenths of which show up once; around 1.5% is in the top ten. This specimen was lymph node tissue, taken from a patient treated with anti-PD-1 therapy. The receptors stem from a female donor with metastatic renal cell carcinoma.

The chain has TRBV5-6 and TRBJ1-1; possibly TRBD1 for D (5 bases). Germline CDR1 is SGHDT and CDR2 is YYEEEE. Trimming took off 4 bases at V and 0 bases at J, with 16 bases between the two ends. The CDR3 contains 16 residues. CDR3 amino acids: CASSGITGGMNTEAFF. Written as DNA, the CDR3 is TGTGCCAGCAGCGGAATTACCGGGGGGATGAACACTGAAGCTTTCTTT.

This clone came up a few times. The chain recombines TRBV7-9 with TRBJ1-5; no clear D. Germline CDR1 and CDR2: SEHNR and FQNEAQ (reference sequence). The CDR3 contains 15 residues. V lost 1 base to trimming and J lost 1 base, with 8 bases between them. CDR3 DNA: TGTGCCAGCAGCTTAGGGGATGCGAGCAATCAGCCCCAGCATTTT. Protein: CASSLGDASNQPQHF. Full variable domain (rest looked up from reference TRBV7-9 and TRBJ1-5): DTGVSQNPRHKITKRGQNVTFRCDPISEHNRLYWYRQTLGQGPEFLTYFQNEAQLEKSRLLSDRFSAERPKGSFSTLEIQRTEQGDSAMYLCASSLGDASNQPQHFGDGTRLSIL.

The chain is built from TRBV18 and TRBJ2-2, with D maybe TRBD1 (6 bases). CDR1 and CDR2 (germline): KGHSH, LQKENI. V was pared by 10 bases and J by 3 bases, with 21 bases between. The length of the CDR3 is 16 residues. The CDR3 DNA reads TGTGCCACCCAGATGGGGGCCAGGGCACACACCGGGGAGCTGTTTTTT. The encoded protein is CATQMGARAHTGELFF.

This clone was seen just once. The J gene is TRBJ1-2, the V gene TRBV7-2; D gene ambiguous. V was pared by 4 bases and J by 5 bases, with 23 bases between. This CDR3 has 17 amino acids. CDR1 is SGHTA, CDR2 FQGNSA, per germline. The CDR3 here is CASSSRVQLGMKYGYTF. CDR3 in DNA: TGTGCCAGCAGCTCTAGGGTCCAGCTAGGGATGAAATATGGCTACACCTTC.

In DNA form, the CDR3 reads TGTGCCAGCAGCTCCGGAGAGACCCAGTACTTC. It specifies CASSSGETQYF. J is TRBJ2-5 and V is TRBV7-2; D call uncertain. Looked up from germline, CDR1 is SGHTA and CDR2 is FQGNSA. This CDR3 has 11 residues. Trimming shortened V by 4 bases and J by 4 bases, and 4 bases separated the two germline ends.

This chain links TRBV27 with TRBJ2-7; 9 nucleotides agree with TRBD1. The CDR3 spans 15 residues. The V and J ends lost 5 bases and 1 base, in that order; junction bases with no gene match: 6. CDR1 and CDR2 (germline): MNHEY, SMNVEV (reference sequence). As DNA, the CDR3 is TGTGCCAGCAGTCGCAGCGGGACAGGGTCCTACGAGCAGTACTTC. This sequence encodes CASSRSGTGSYEQYF.

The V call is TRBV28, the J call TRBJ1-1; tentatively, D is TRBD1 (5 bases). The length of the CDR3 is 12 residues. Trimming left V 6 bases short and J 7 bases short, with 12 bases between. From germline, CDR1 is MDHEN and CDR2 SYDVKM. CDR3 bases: TGTGCCAGCAGGATAGGGACCTTTGAAGCTTTCTTT. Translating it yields CASRIGTFEAFF.

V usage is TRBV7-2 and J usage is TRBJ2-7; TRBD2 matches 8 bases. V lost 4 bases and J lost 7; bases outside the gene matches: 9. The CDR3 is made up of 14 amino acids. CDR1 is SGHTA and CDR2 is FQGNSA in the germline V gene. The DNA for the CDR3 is TGTGCCAGCAGCTACACTAGCGGAGGTCGGGAGCAGTACTTC. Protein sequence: CASSYTSGGREQYF.

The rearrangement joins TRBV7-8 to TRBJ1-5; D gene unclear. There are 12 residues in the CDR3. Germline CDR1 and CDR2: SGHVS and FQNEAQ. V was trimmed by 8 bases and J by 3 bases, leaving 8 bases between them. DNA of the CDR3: TGTGCCAGCGGGAGGTACAATCAGCCCCAGCATTTT. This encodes CASGRYNQPQHF.

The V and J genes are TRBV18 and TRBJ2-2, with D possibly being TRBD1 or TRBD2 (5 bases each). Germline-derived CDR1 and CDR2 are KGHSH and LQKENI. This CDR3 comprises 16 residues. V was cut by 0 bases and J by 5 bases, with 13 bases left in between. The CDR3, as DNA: TGTGCCAGCTCACCACCAGGGGTTGGAGGTACCGGGGAGCTGTTTTTT. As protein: CASSPPGVGGTGELFF.

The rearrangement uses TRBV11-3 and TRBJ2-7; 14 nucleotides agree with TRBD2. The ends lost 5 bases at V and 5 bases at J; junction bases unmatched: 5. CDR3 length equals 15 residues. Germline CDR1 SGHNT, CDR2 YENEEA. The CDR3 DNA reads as TGTGCCAGCAGCGCCCGACTAGCGGGAGGGAACGAGCAGTACTTC. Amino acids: CASSARLAGGNEQYF.

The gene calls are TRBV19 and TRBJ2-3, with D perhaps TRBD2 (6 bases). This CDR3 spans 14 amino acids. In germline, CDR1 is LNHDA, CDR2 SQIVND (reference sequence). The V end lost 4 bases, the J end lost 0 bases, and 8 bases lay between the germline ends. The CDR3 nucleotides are TGTGCCAGTAGTACTAGCGCAAGCACAGATACGCAGTATTTT. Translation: CASSTSASTDTQYF. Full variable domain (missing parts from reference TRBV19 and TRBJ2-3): DGGITQSPKYLFRKEGQNVTLSCEQNLNHDAMYWYRQDPGQGLRLIYYSQIVNDFQKGDIAEGYSVSREKKESFPLTVTSAQKNPTAFYLCASSTSASTDTQYFGPGTRLTVL.

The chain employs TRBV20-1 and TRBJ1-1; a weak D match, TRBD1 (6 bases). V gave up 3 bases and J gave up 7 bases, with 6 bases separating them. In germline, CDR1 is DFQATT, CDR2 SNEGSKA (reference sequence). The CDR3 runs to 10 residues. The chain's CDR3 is CSASRGEAFF. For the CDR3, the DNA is TGCAGTGCTAGCAGGGGTGAAGCTTTCTTT.

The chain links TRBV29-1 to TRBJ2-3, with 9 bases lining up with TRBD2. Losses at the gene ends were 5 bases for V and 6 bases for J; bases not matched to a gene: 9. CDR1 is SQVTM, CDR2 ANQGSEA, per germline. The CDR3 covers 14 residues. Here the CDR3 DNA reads TGCAGCGTTTTTAGCGGGAGAAGGGGGGATACGCAGTATTTT. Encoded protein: CSVFSGRRGDTQYF.

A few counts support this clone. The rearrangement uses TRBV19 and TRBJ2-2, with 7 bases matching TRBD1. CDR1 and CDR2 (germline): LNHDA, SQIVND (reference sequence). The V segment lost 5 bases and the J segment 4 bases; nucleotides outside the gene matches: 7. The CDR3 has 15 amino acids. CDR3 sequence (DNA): TGTGCCAGTAGTTTATACAGGGGAAGCACCGGGGAGCTGTTTTTT. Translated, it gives CASSLYRGSTGELFF.

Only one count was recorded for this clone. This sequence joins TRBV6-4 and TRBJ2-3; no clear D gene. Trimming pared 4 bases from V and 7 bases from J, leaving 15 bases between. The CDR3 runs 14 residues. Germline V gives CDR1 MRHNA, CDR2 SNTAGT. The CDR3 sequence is CASSASTDSNTQYF. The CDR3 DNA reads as TGTGCCAGCAGTGCTTCAACGGATTCCAATACGCAGTATTTT.

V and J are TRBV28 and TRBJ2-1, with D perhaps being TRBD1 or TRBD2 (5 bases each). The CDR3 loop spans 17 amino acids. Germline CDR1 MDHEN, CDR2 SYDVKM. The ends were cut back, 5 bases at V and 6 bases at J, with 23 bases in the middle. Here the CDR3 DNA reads TGTGCCAGCAGTGACCCCGGGACCCCCTATCCTACCAATGAGCAGTTCTTC. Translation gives CASSDPGTPYPTNEQFF.

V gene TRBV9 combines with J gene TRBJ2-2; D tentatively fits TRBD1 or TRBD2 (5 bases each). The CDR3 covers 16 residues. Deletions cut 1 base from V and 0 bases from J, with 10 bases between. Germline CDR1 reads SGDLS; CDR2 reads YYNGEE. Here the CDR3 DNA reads TGTGCCAGCAGCGTATCGGGACGACCGAACACCGGGGAGCTGTTTTTT. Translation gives CASSVSGRPNTGELFF.

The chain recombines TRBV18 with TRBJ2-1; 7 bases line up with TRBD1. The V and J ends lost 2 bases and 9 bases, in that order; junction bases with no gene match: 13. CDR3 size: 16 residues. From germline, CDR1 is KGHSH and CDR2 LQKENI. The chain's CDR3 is CASSPAGGTLLGEQFF. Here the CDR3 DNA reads TGTGCCAGCTCACCAGCAGGGGGTACCTTGTTGGGTGAGCAGTTCTTC. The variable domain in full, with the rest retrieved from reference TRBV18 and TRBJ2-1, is NAGVMQNPRHLVRRRGQEARLRCSPMKGHSHVYWYRQLPEEGLKFMVYLQKENIIDESGMPKERFSAEFPKEGPSILRIQQVVRGDSAAYFCASSPAGGTLLGEQFFGPGTRLTVL.

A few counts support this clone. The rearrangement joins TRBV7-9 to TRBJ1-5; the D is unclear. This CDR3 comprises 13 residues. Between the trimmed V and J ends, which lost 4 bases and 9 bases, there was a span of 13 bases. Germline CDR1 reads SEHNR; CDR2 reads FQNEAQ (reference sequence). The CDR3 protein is CASSSSNRAPQHF. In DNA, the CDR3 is TGTGCCAGCAGCTCCAGCAACCGGGCGCCCCAGCATTTT.

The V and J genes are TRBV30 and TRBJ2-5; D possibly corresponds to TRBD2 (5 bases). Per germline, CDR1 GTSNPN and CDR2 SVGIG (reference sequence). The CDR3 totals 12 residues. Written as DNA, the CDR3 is TGTGCTCTGGGTACGGGACAAGAGACCCAGTACTTC. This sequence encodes CALGTGQETQYF.

The CDR3 DNA reads as TGTGCCATCAGTGTGGAGGGCAATCAGCCCCAGCATTTT. Translated: CAISVEGNQPQHF. The J gene is TRBJ1-5, the V gene TRBV10-3; no clear D. V was shortened by 4 bases and J by 2 bases, with 6 bases between the two germline ends. Per germline, CDR1 ENHRY and CDR2 SYGVKD. The CDR3 extends over 13 amino acids.

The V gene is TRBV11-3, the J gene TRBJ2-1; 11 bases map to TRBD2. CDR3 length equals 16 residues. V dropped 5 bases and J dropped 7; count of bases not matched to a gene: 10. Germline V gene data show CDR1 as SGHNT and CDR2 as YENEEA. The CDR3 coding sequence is TGTGCCAGCAGCCCTCGCGGACTAGCGGGTTTTAATGAGCAGTTCTTC. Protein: CASSPRGLAGFNEQFF.

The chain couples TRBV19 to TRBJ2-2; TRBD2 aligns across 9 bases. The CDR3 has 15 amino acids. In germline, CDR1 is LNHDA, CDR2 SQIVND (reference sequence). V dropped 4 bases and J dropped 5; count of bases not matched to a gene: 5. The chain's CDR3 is CASSTAGGRTGELFF. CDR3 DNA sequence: TGTGCCAGTAGTACAGCGGGGGGCAGGACCGGGGAGCTGTTTTTT.

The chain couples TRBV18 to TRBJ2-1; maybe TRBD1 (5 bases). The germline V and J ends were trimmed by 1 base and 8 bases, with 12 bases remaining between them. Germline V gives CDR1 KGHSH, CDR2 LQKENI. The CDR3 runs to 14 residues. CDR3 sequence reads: CASSPLPDSHEQFF. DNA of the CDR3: TGTGCCAGCTCACCACTCCCTGACAGTCATGAGCAGTTCTTC.

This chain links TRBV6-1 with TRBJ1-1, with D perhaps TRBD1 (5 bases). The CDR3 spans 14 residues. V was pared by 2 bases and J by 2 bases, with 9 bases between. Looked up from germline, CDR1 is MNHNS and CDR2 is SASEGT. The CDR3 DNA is TGTGCCAGCAGTGAAATGCAGGGAAACACTGAAGCTTTCTTT. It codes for CASSEMQGNTEAFF.